This T cell receptor (beta chain) was obtained from a study of cytomegalovirus exposure and HLA in healthy donors (TCRdb year 2017). Broadly, across the study: An earlier analysis of more than 550 of the donors reported 276 Gb of sequence data and around 110 million unique TCR beta sequences obtained from about 179 million T cells. About 280 gigabases of sequencing data and around 90 million unique TCR sequences made up an early release that covered about 640 HLA-typed donors. The genetic ancestry cluster associated with self-reported Caucasian donors included roughly 84% of the approximately 410 genotyped donors. The study aimed to test whether cataloging public T cell receptors could reveal signatures of past pathogen exposure. The T cell repertoires of 700 or so subjects were profiled by immunosequencing and related to cytomegalovirus serostatus. In addition to the first cohort of roughly 700 subjects, a separate validation cohort of approximately 130 different subjects was used. The study combined high-throughput TCR immunosequencing, statistical association of individual TCRs with disease status, and machine learning to predict cytomegalovirus infection status. In a later analysis, previously published TCR beta repertoires from 670 or so donors were re-analyzed and high-resolution HLA genotyping was added so that TCR occurrence patterns could be studied. Rather than drawing on any new phenotypic data, the later analysis identified candidate immune exposures from TCR beta sequences and the way those sequences occurred across donors. To decide whether each TCR beta V gene segment behaved as functional or pseudogenic, an earlier analysis of nearly 600 of the donors relied on high-throughput TCR beta sequencing. Donor age, sex, ethnicity and CMV serostatus were compiled together with the repertoire data. A later genetic analysis took genome-wide SNP genotypes for 398 of the 666 donors and used that subset as a discovery cohort. All discovery cohort repertoires had been generated on a single sequencing platform. Class I and class II HLA loci were covered by the typing at four-digit resolution. The number of typed donors differed by locus: about 629-640 for A, B, C, DRB1 and DQB1; 500 to 550 for DQA1; roughly 600 for DPA1; and around 470 for DPB1. Because of strong linkage in the cohort, four to six DR-DQ haplotypes were treated as single units for association and clustering. Among some 400 genotyped donors of the cohort, an average of approximately 240,000 unique TCR beta nucleotide sequences were sequenced per donor, about a sixth of them non-productive. Broader findings and caveats from the paper: For the cohort, immune exposure information was limited to CMV serostatus. In a later analysis, 16,951 TCR beta sequences were associated with specific HLA alleles at a false discovery rate of 0.05. In a later analysis, HLA-associated TCR beta chains showed more clonal expansion and lower generation probabilities than non-associated chains that were equally common. Because counts were too low, more than 15 rarely observed V segments, including chromosome 9 orphons, were left out of the earlier analysis of 500 to 650 of the donors. An association between a missense DCLRE1C variant and V-gene and J-gene trimming of TCR beta chains was found in a later genetic analysis and replicated in an independent cohort. Cytomegalovirus status was reported to be diagnosed by the classifier with high specificity and sensitivity in both the original and validation cohorts. According to a later analysis, parvovirus B19, influenza, CMV and Epstein-Barr virus appeared linked to several top co-occurrence clusters. A later analysis found that most CMV-associated TCR beta chains appeared HLA-restricted, with HLA associations seemingly driven largely by CMV exposure. When HLA alleles, especially DR and DQ, strongly co-occurred, attributing TCR associations to individual alleles was difficult. Most TCR sequences were seen in very few donors, while some public TCRs were found in many individuals. In this cohort, only TCR beta chains were sequenced, and detectable features were limited by the absence of alpha or paired-chain data. A further reported finding was that TCR beta sequences accurately predicted the HLA-A and HLA-B alleles for most subjects in the first cohort. The study listed 164 TCR beta chains as associated with cytomegalovirus. A group of highly shared sequence variants was considered likely to be a technical artifact of the sequencing pipeline. Because HLA typing was missing for some donors at each locus, association tests included only the typed subset. In an earlier analysis of some 500 of the donors, most TCR beta V segments were observed in productive rearrangements about 90% or about 30% of the time, broadly matching IMGT annotations. A later analysis found that TCR association rates varied across HLA loci, with DRB1 alleles showing the most associated TCRs and HLA-C alleles the fewest. In vitro tests confirmed that three of the cytomegalovirus-associated TCR beta chains recognize cytomegalovirus antigens. Linkage disequilibrium might explain the correlated functional status among segregating V segments, but an unknown experimental factor could not be ruled out. The presence/absence analyses assumed that sequencing depth was roughly uniform across donors, and that assumption may not be true. In a later genetic analysis, fewer N-insertions in productive TCRs were reported among donors in an Asian-associated ancestry cluster than the roughly 700-donor mean. It was suggested by the authors that the approach could potentially be generalized to other disease states and immunological phenotypes.

Library method: the immunoSEQ multiplex PCR assay. A mixture of 60 forward primers for TCR Vbeta segments and 13 reverse primers for TCR Jbeta segments was used in the multiplex PCR. The CDR3 region of rearranged TCR beta genes was amplified from genomic DNA with a multiplex PCR assay. Amplified TCR beta libraries were sequenced as 87-base-pair reads on the Illumina HiSeq System. Concerning the study's data processing: Across the 666 repertoires, a later analysis counted 60 million to 90 million unique TCR beta chains, roughly 11 million of which were shared by at least two donors. To remove PCR and sequencing errors, raw reads were error-corrected and collapsed into unique sequences using a nearest-neighbor algorithm that merged closely related sequences. Alignment of CDR3 sequences to IMGT reference sequences was used to assign V, D and J gene segments. Each retained sequence needed at least a six-nucleotide match to both a V gene segment and a J gene segment. Rearrangements were called productive when the CDR3 lacked stop codons and stayed in frame with V and J; all others were non-productive. Following IMGT convention, CDR3 was defined as the stretch from the second conserved V-encoded cysteine to the conserved J-encoded phenylalanine. The earlier analysis of 500 to 750 of the donors excluded any sequence lacking an unambiguous match to a single V gene segment. An earlier analysis of almost 600 of the donors classified V segments as functional when productive rearrangements were above 56.7% and as segregating when the standard deviation between donors was above 5%. A statistical classification framework was developed to diagnose cytomegalovirus status using the catalog of TCR beta chain sequences. A later analysis assigned V and J genes by comparing TCR nucleotide sequences with IMGT/GENE-DB human TR gene sequences. Using the TCRdist pipeline, a later analysis assigned CDR3 sequences along with most-parsimonious VDJ recombination scenarios. In a later analysis, each TCR beta chain was defined by its CDR3 amino acid sequence together with its V-gene family, and reads without a unique V-gene family were excluded. A later analysis removed 500 to 600 highly shared, low-generation-probability nucleotide sequences to deal with suspected cross-contamination and a sequencing artifact. In a later analysis, a clonal expansion index for each public chain was calculated from normalized within-repertoire ranks of inferred template counts. A later analysis computed generation probabilities with a VDJ recombination model fitted to out-of-frame rearrangements, and checked the results against IGoR. A later analysis scored TCR-TCR, TCR-HLA and TCR-CMV co-occurrence with hypergeometric tests, applying a repertoire-size bias correction to TCR pairs. A later analysis estimated false discovery rates by permuting HLA or CMV assignments 20 times. In a later analysis, co-occurring TCRs were grouped using DBSCAN, with TCRdist sequence similarity added in when clustering inside HLA-allele-positive subsets. Repertoires with fewer than 30,000 or more than 120,000 public chains were left out of co-occurrence clustering, as were roughly five repertoires with anomalous nucleotide sharing. The source is immuneACCESS, and TCRdb retained only in-frame sequences with V and J called. Part of the clones is not carried over; for the studies checked, unresolved V genes explain less than half of this, and the remainder is unexplained. The V and J calls and the clone size are those of that table, but D and trimming were determined from the DNA. Present in this sample are fewer than 130,000 clones, 60% to 75% of which were seen just once. The top ten constitute roughly 10% of the sample.

As for this clone: Its antigen is currently not known. The record has no base qualities; no much larger clone is one base away.

The cohort was made up of approximately 670 healthy bone marrow donors. At the time of sampling, every cohort member was nominally healthy, though immune exposures that went unrecorded were likely present. The donor was CMV seropositive and belonged to the group of about 290 seropositive cohort members. A peripheral blood sample was provided by each donor, and peripheral blood mononuclear cells were used for TCR beta sequencing. The Qiagen DNeasy Blood Extraction Kit was used to extract genomic DNA from the blood cell samples. Source material: PBMCs. This clonotype was obtained from a man in his forties in good health and CMV-seropositive.

The encoded CDR3 is CASSDNPGVAGSTGELFF. The sequence in DNA is TGTGCCAGCAGCGACAATCCTGGGGTAGCGGGTTCTACCGGGGAGCTGTTTTTT. The V and J genes are TRBV9 and TRBJ2-2; TRBD2 aligns with 7 central bases. The germline V gene yields SGDLS for CDR1 and YYNGEE for CDR2. Trimming takes 3 bases off V and 5 bases off J; junction bases not matched to a gene: 16. Its CDR3 holds 18 amino acids, cysteine through phenylalanine. Only CDR3 DNA is held: 54 bases, read in frame from base 1.